This TCR beta chain came from a study of regulatory T cells in long-lasting Graves disease. The time point: newly diagnosed GD, antithyroid drugs for less than 3 months. From RNA extracted from PBMCs, the TCR library was made. Sequencing libraries for TCR beta were prepared with iRepertoire HTBI primers and Arm-PCR of CDR3 regions. MiXCR, applied by TCRdb to the multiplex PCR reads, yields one record per CDR3 protein. The sample lists 250,000 to 300,000 distinct CDR3 sequences; about 18% were seen once. The germline gives CDR1 SGDLS, CDR2 YYNGEE. The CDR3 consists of 14 residues. V was clipped by 3 bases and J by 5 bases; unmatched bases: 4. This sample was shared with a second study, whose subject was T cells in Graves' hyperthyroidism and ophthalmopathy. That work adds: Ophthalmopathy was told apart from stable hyperthyroidism by a 13 V-J model.

This sequence joins TRBV9 and TRBJ2-1; 8 bases fit TRBD1. This TCR was recovered from a woman aged 25 to 39 with Graves disease. The source was peripheral blood mononuclear cells (PBMCs), collected at new diagnosis, from a patient treated with antithyroid drugs. Written as DNA, the CDR3 is TGTGCCAGCAGCGGACAGGGGAACCACAATGAGCAGTTCTTC. This encodes CASSGQGNHNEQFF.